This T cell receptor beta chain is drawn from a study of monozygotic twins with inflammatory bowel disease (dated by TCRdb to about 2019). Describing the broader study: The full study comprised 28 monozygotic twin pairs: nine German pairs (four IBD-concordant, five IBD-discordant) and 19 IBD-discordant Danish pairs. Disease-associated traits were sought mainly through comparisons between IBD patients and their genetically identical healthy co-twins within discordant pairs. Each individual had, on average, about 151 000 unique TCRalpha sequences and 181 000 unique TCRbeta sequences available for analysis.

Overall study outcomes, separate from this receptor: Because patients were on differing immunosuppressive treatments, the repertoires may have picked up extra background noise and inter-individual variability. Different T cell subtypes could not be distinguished in the analysis. No single strong signal or clonotype linked to IBD turned up in the results, so the idea that one exists was not supported. Compared with healthy twins, IBD patients shared fewer clonotypes with other individuals, and the difference was most pronounced in patients with signs of disease activity. Concordant and discordant twins showed no difference in repertoire similarity, possibly because of limited statistical power. TCRbeta repertoire diversity, by inverse Simpson index, was decreased in IBD patients compared with their healthy co-twins.

Libraries were prepared through 5' RACE. For each TCR library, 3,500 to 4,000 ng of total RNA was used. For each sample, cDNA synthesis was carried out in eight separate reactions using SMARTScribe reverse transcriptase. During cDNA synthesis, template switching introduced unique molecular identifiers that contained a 6-nucleotide sample barcode. TCRalpha and TCRbeta cDNA was amplified by two nested PCRs of approximately 17 and 9 cycles, with bead purification after each PCR. Before amplification, the cDNA was treated with uracil DNA-glycosylase and purified using the QIAquick PCR purification kit. The second PCR added Illumina TruSeq-compatible adapters along with sample-specific barcodes. Library quality and concentration were checked on TapeStation and Qubit, and libraries were pooled at approximately 5 ng each. Pooled libraries were sequenced on an Illumina HiSeq2500 single-index Rapid Run with 2 x 100 bp reads and custom sequencing primers. On the authors' methods: PCR and sequencing errors were corrected by UMI-based consensus assembly using MiGEC version 1.2.6. V(D)J alignment, clonotype assembly and CDR3 extraction were performed with MiXCR version 2.1.1. To normalise gene usage, clonotype sharing and MAIT/NKT TCR abundance, the analysis used the top 1000, 10 000 and 20 000 clonotypes per sample. After downsampling to 27 000 UMIs, diversity was calculated as the inverse Simpson index using the vegan R package. Paired Mann-Whitney U tests were applied to discordant twin pairs, with Benjamini-Hochberg correction for multiple testing. TCRdb reprocessed the reads and assigns one entry to each CDR3 protein sequence, leaving out DNA. TCRdb's processing, not the authors', yielded these V and J calls. This sample's table lists about 300,000 distinct CDR3 sequences. Jointly, the top ten make up over 5% of the sample.

An approximately 2.5 ml peripheral blood sample was drawn into PAXgene tubes per donor and stored at -80°C. Without any T cell sorting, total RNA was extracted from whole blood using the PAXgene blood miRNA kit on an automated QIAcube. Peripheral blood from monozygotic twin pairs who were concordant or discordant for inflammatory bowel disease underwent deep TCRalpha and TCRbeta repertoire profiling using unique molecular barcoding. For every twin pair, smoking habits were documented, and each individual was categorised as a current, former or never smoker. Concerning this clonotype: Its target antigen remains unknown.

Specimen: blood. The TCR comes from a human donor with ulcerative colitis or Crohn's disease, or a healthy co-twin of an affected twin (not recorded which).

The CDR3 here reads CSVEDPLGVKNEQFF. This sequence uses TRBV29-1 and TRBJ2-1; as DNA is missing, the TRBD1 call by TCRdb cannot be tested. Counted from cysteine to phenylalanine, this CDR3 has 15 amino acids. No DNA sequence is on record. CDR1 SQVTM and CDR2 ANQGSEA are derived from the germline V gene.